Listed here are 27 T cell receptor beta chains from one sample, sequenced in a study of OX40 agonist ivuxolimab in advanced cancers. Some clones are missing from TCRdb's copy, which holds only in-frame ones; the method was immunoSEQ multiplex PCR. The sample has some 100,000 clones; 85% to 95% are singletons. This specimen consisted of CD4+ or CD8+ T cells sorted from blood, obtained in a trial of the OX40 agonist ivuxolimab. These receptors came from an adult with an advanced solid tumor such as melanoma, head and neck, liver or kidney cancer.

The chain couples TRBV28 to TRBJ2-1, with D maybe TRBD2 (6 bases). The V and J ends lost 2 bases and 3 bases respectively, with 11 bases between them. CDR3 size: 15 residues. CDR1 and CDR2 (germline): MDHEN, SYDVKM. The chain's CDR3 is CASSLPSELYNEQFF. The CDR3 DNA follows: TGTGCCAGCAGTTTACCTAGCGAGCTCTACAATGAGCAGTTCTTC. Looking up the rest from reference TRBV28 and TRBJ2-1 gives the full variable domain: DVKVTQSSRYLVKRTGEKVFLECVQDMDHENMFWYRQDPGLGLRLIYFSYDVKMKEKGDIPEGYSVSREKKERFSLILESASTNQTSMYLCASSLPSELYNEQFFGPGTRLTVL.

This chain links TRBV9 with TRBJ1-2, with D maybe TRBD1 (5 bases). CDR1 is SGDLS and CDR2 is YYNGEE in the germline V gene. CDR3 length equals 13 residues. Trimming stripped 4 bases from V and 12 bases from J, with 19 bases between. The CDR3 loop is CASSSLPGRADTF. CDR3 DNA: TGTGCCAGCAGCTCCCTCCCGGGACGGGCGGACACCTTC. The complete variable domain, with remaining parts taken from reference TRBV9 and TRBJ1-2, reads DSGVTQTPKHLITATGQRVTLRCSPRSGDLSVYWYQQSLDQGLQFLIQYYNGEERAKGNILERFSAQQFPDLHSELNLSSLELGDSALYFCASSSLPGRADTFGSGTRLTVV.

This chain connects TRBV27 to TRBJ1-2, with 8 bases fitting TRBD1. Germline V gives CDR1 MNHEY, CDR2 SMNVEV (reference sequence). V trimming: 1 base; J trimming: 8 bases; junction bases outside the gene matches: 6. The CDR3 runs to 14 residues. The CDR3 sequence: CASSLYSGGEGYTF. In DNA, the CDR3 is TGTGCCAGCAGTTTATACTCAGGGGGCGAAGGCTACACCTTC.

V usage is TRBV6-1 and J usage is TRBJ2-7, with 12 bases that match TRBD2. The CDR3 extends over 15 amino acids. The V gene's germline CDR1 is MNHNS and CDR2 SASEGT. With V trimmed by 4 bases and J by 4 bases, 5 bases remained unmatched. CDR3 DNA: TGTGCCAGCAGTGTTAGACTAGCGGGAGTGTACGAGCAGTACTTC. Its translation is CASSVRLAGVYEQYF.

This chain links TRBV7-2 with TRBJ2-1; no clear D gene. This CDR3 is 12 amino acids long. V was trimmed by 4 bases and J by 7 bases, leaving 8 bases between them. The germline V gene encodes CDR1 SGHTA and CDR2 FQGNSA. CDR3 sequence: CASSSTRNEQFF. The CDR3 coding sequence is TGTGCCAGCAGCTCGACTCGTAATGAGCAGTTCTTC.

The chain employs TRBV4-3 and TRBJ2-2; D possibly corresponds to TRBD2 (5 bases). Germline CDR1 LGHNA, CDR2 YSLEER. The CDR3 covers 14 residues. V lost 4 bases and J lost 6, with 12 bases in between. The CDR3 spells CASSPRVDSGELFF. CDR3 in DNA: TGCGCCAGCAGCCCGCGGGTCGACTCCGGGGAGCTGTTTTTT.

The chain is built from TRBV25-1 and TRBJ2-3; 11 bases are a match to TRBD2. Germline CDR1 is MGHDK and CDR2 is SYGVNS. The CDR3 contains 17 residues. With 4 bases clipped from V and 0 bases from J, the junction kept 6 bases outside the gene matches. This CDR3 is CASSGLAGGWSTDTQYF. The CDR3 region has the DNA TGTGCCAGCAGTGGCCTAGCGGGAGGTTGGAGCACAGATACGCAGTATTTT.

The V call is TRBV14, the J call TRBJ1-2; D call uncertain. Germline loops: CDR1 SGHDN, CDR2 FVKESK. The ends were cut back, 2 bases at V and 1 base at J, with 8 bases in the middle. The CDR3 spans 14 residues. CDR3: CASSQSLLNYGYTF. For the CDR3, the DNA is TGTGCCAGCAGCCAAAGCCTGCTTAACTATGGCTACACCTTC.

V is TRBV5-1 and J is TRBJ1-1; D is perhaps TRBD1 (6 bases). Trimming stripped 4 bases from V and 1 base from J, with 8 bases between. The CDR3 covers 13 residues. Germline CDR1 is SGHRS and CDR2 is YFSETQ. The DNA for the CDR3 is TGCGCCAGCAGCCCGACAGGGAACACTGAAGCTTTCTTT. It yields the protein CASSPTGNTEAFF.

This chain uses TRBV28 with TRBJ2-2; 7 nucleotides line up with TRBD2. Trimming removed 10 bases from V and 0 bases from J; junction bases left unmatched: 8. Germline V gene sequence: CDR1 MDHEN, CDR2 SYDVKM. CDR3 size: 15 residues. CDR3 nucleotides: TGTGCCACCTCCACTAGCGCTGCGAACACCGGGGAGCTGTTTTTT. It is translated as CATSTSAANTGELFF.

As DNA, the CDR3 is TGTGCCAGCAGTTACGGACAGCCCCGGGAAAAACTGTTTTTT. It codes for CASSYGQPREKLFF. V is TRBV6-5 and J is TRBJ1-4, with D maybe TRBD1 (6 bases). V shed 2 bases and J shed 8 bases, with 12 bases lying between them. From germline, CDR1 is MNHEY and CDR2 SVGAGI. CDR3 length: 14 amino acids.

This clone was counted once. This chain connects TRBV5-4 to TRBJ2-7; possibly TRBD2 for D (5 bases). The germline gives CDR1 SGHNT, CDR2 YYREEE (reference sequence). Trimming pared 10 bases from V and 0 bases from J, leaving 14 bases between. The CDR3 has 13 amino acids. The CDR3: CAVRGRSSYEQYF. In DNA, the CDR3 is TGTGCCGTCCGAGGGCGTAGCTCCTACGAGCAGTACTTC. The full variable domain, with the rest looked up from reference TRBV5-4 and TRBJ2-7, is ETGVTQSPTHLIKTRGQQVTLRCSSQSGHNTVSWYQQALGQGPQFIFQYYREEENGRGNFPPRFSGLQFPNYSSELNVNALELDDSALYLCAVRGRSSYEQYFGPGTRLTVT.

J is TRBJ2-1 and V is TRBV5-6, with 9 bases that match TRBD2. The length of the CDR3 is 16 residues. Germline CDR1 is SGHDT and CDR2 is YYEEEE. V shed 1 base and J 6 bases; nucleotides not matched to a gene: 8. The CDR3 loop is CASSLSPAGGLNEQFF. The CDR3, as DNA: TGTGCCAGCAGCTTGTCGCCAGCGGGAGGCCTCAATGAGCAGTTCTTC.

The chain couples TRBV28 to TRBJ2-3, with 8 bases lining up with TRBD2. Germline assignment: CDR1 MDHEN and CDR2 SYDVKM. The V gene end was trimmed by 6 bases and the J gene end by 6 bases; junction bases not matched to a gene: 11. This CDR3 has 15 amino acids. The CDR3 reads CASRTGLGLWDTQYF. The CDR3, as DNA: TGTGCCAGCAGGACGGGACTAGGCCTCTGGGATACGCAGTATTTT. Using reference TRBV28 and TRBJ2-3 for the parts outside the CDR3, the full variable domain is DVKVTQSSRYLVKRTGEKVFLECVQDMDHENMFWYRQDPGLGLRLIYFSYDVKMKEKGDIPEGYSVSREKKERFSLILESASTNQTSMYLCASRTGLGLWDTQYFGPGTRLTVL.

The chain joins TRBV4-3 to TRBJ1-4; weak D call: TRBD1 (6 bases). The length of the CDR3 is 16 residues. Trimming pared 0 bases from V and 3 bases from J, leaving 11 bases between. CDR1 LGHNA and CDR2 YSLEER come from the germline V gene. In nucleotides, the CDR3 is TGCGCCAGCAGCCAAGAGGGGAAGGGGGCTAATGAAAAACTGTTTTTT. It codes for CASSQEGKGANEKLFF.

The chain joins TRBV7-2 to TRBJ2-7; 7 bases align to TRBD1. Germline V CDR1 and CDR2: SGHTA, FQGNSA. V trimming: 3 bases; J trimming: 3 bases; junction bases outside the gene matches: 2. The CDR3 contains 13 residues. CDR3 sequence: CASSLHRGYEQYF. For the CDR3, the DNA is TGTGCCAGCAGCTTGCACAGGGGCTACGAGCAGTACTTC.

This chain uses TRBV7-2 with TRBJ2-7, with D maybe TRBD2 (6 bases). Germline lookup yields CDR1 SGHTA and CDR2 FQGNSA. The CDR3 runs 14 residues. Trimming took 5 bases from V and 12 from J, leaving 23 bases between them. Here the CDR3 reads CASSPIYPGVPLYF. Written as DNA, the CDR3 is TGTGCCAGCAGCCCGATTTACCCGGGAGTCCCCCTGTACTTC.

The V call is TRBV19, the J call TRBJ1-3; 7 bases agree with TRBD1. The CDR3 is 15 residues long. Per germline, CDR1 LNHDA and CDR2 SQIVND (reference sequence). V lost 3 bases to trimming and J lost 4 bases; unmatched junction nucleotides: 6. As DNA, the CDR3 is TGTGCCAGTAGTATTGCAGGGGGATCCGGAAACACCATATATTTT. Its protein product is CASSIAGGSGNTIYF.

This clone was seen only once. The chain is built from TRBV4-1 and TRBJ2-2; weak D call: TRBD1 (6 bases). This CDR3 has 14 amino acids. Looked up from germline, CDR1 is MGHRA and CDR2 is YSYEKL. Trimming pared 1 base from V and 7 bases from J, leaving 10 bases between. The CDR3 nucleotides are TGCGCCAGCAGCCAAGCAGGGGTTGACGGGGAGCTGTTTTTT. Translating gives CASSQAGVDGELFF.

The V call is TRBV27, the J call TRBJ1-5, with a tentative D call TRBD1 (6 bases). Germline V gene data show CDR1 as MNHEY and CDR2 as SMNVEV (reference sequence). The CDR3 has 12 amino acids. Trimming left V 6 bases short and J 7 bases short, with 10 bases between. The CDR3, as DNA: TGTGCCAGCAGACAGGGCGAGCAGCCCCAGCATTTT. Its translation is CASRQGEQPQHF.

J is TRBJ1-2 and V is TRBV6-6, with 7 positions matching TRBD1. The CDR3 runs to 13 residues. With 5 bases clipped from V and 4 bases from J, the junction kept 4 bases outside the gene matches. Germline V gene data show CDR1 as MNHNY and CDR2 as SVGAGI (reference sequence). This CDR3 is CASSATGSYGYTF. The CDR3 DNA reads as TGTGCCAGCAGTGCGACAGGGAGCTATGGCTACACCTTC.

The chain has TRBV7-9 and TRBJ2-1; 10 bases are a match to TRBD2. The germline gives CDR1 SEHNR, CDR2 FQNEAQ (reference sequence). Germline trimming cut 4 bases from V and 4 bases from J; bases unmatched to any gene: 7. The CDR3 length is 16 residues. CDR3 coding DNA: TGTGCCAGCAGCTCTCGGACTAGCGGAGAGTACAATGAGCAGTTCTTC. It encodes CASSSRTSGEYNEQFF.

The chain has TRBV2 and TRBJ1-4, with 9 bases that match TRBD1. This CDR3 contains 13 residues. CDR1 SNHLY and CDR2 FYNNEI come from the germline V gene. V gave up 6 bases and J gave up 6 bases; unmatched junction bases: 2. The CDR3 reads CASSRDRDEKLFF. DNA for the CDR3: TGTGCCAGCAGCCGGGACAGGGATGAAAAACTGTTTTTT. The full variable domain, its missing parts supplied by reference TRBV2 and TRBJ1-4, is EPEVTQTPSHQVTQMGQEVILRCVPISNHLYFYWYRQILGQKVEFLVSFYNNEISEKSEIFDDQFSVERPDGSNFTLKIRSTKLEDSAMYFCASSRDRDEKLFFGSGTQLSVL.

V usage is TRBV7-2 and J usage is TRBJ1-1, with a tentative D call TRBD1 (5 bases). The germline CDR1 and CDR2 sequences are SGHTA and FQGNSA. V gave up 5 bases and J gave up 7 bases, with 17 bases separating them. The CDR3 has 14 residues. DNA for the CDR3: TGTGCCAGCAGCCGGGGCTTCGATAACGGTGAAGCTTTCTTT. Its translation is CASSRGFDNGEAFF.

This chain links TRBV30 with TRBJ2-7; D is unclear. Trimming left V 0 bases short and J 2 bases short, with 14 bases between. Germline V gives CDR1 GTSNPN, CDR2 SVGIG (reference sequence). The CDR3 runs 15 residues. As DNA, the CDR3 is TGTGCCTGGAGTGTACGAAGAAACACTCCCTACGAGCAGTACTTC. This encodes CAWSVRRNTPYEQYF.

CDR3 region: CASSIPPDRGQYEQYF. The CDR3 region has the DNA TGTGCCAGTAGTATACCCCCCGACAGGGGGCAATACGAGCAGTACTTC. The V gene is TRBV19, the J gene TRBJ2-7, with TRBD1 matching over 10 bases. CDR3 length equals 16 residues. Germline V gene data show CDR1 as LNHDA and CDR2 as SQIVND (reference sequence). V gave up 2 bases and J gave up 4 bases; unmatched junction bases: 8.

V and J are TRBV4-3 and TRBJ2-5; 8 bases align to TRBD2. The CDR3 has 18 residues. CDR1 is LGHNA and CDR2 is YSLEER in the germline V gene. The ends lost 1 base at V and 5 bases at J; junction bases unmatched: 15. The CDR3 sequence: CASSQASSGYAGSETQYF. The CDR3 DNA sequence: TGCGCCAGCAGCCAAGCGTCTAGCGGGTATGCAGGTTCCGAGACCCAGTACTTC.